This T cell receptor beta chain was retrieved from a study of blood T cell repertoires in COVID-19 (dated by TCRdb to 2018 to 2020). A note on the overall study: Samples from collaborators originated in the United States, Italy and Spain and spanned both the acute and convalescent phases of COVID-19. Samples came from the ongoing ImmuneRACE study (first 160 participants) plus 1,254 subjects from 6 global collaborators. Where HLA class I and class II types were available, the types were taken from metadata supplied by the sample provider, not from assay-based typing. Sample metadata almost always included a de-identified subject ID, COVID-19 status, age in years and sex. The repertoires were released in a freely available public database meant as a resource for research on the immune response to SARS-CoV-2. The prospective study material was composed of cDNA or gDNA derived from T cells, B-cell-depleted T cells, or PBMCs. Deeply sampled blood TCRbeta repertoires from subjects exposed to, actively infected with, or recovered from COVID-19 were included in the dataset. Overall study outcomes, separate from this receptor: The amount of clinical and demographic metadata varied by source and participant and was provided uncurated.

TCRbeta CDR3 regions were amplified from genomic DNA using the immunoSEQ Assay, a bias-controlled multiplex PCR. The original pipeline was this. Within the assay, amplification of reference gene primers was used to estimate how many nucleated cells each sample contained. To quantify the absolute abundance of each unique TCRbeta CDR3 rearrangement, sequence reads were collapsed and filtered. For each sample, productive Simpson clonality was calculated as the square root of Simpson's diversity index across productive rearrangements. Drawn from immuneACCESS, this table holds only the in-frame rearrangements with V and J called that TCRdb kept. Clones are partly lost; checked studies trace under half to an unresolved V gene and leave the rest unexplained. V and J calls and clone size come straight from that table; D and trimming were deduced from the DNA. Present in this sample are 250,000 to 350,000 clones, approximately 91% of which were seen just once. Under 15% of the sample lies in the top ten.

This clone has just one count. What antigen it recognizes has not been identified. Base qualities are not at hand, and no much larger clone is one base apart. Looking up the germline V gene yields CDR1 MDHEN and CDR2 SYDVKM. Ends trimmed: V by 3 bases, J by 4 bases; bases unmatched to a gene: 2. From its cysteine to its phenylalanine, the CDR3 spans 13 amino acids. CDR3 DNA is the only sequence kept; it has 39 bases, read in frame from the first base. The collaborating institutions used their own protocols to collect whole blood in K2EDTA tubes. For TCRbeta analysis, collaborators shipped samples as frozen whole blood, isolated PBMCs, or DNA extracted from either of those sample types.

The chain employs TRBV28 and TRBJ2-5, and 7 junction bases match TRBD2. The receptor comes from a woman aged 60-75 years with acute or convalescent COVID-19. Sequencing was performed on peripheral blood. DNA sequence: TGTGCCAGCAGTTTGGCGGGAGCAGAGACCCAGTACTTC. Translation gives CASSLAGAETQYF.